This entry lists 14 T cell receptor beta chains sequenced from one sample in a study of T cells in Graves' hyperthyroidism and ophthalmopathy. Template material for amplifying TCR beta CDR3 regions consisted of RNA transcripts. The primer set for the first-round RT-PCR of the TCR CDR3 was HTBI. From the multiplex PCR reads, TCRdb called clonotypes with MiXCR, one entry per CDR3 protein. The sample holds hundreds of thousands of distinct CDR3 sequences, 15% to 20% seen once. Sequencing was done on a sample of blood. The receptors were sampled from a woman between 40 and 55 years old with Graves' ophthalmopathy.

This clonotype has a handful of counts. CDR3: CASSQSGLAGIGEQFF. CDR3 coding DNA: TGTGCCAGCAGCCAATCGGGACTAGCGGGGATCGGTGAGCAGTTCTTC. V and J are TRBV4-2 and TRBJ2-1, with TRBD2 matching 13 bases. This CDR3 contains 16 residues. Germline assignment: CDR1 LGHNA and CDR2 YNFKEQ. After removal of 2 bases from V and 9 bases from J, the junction contained 7 bases not matched to a gene.

This clonotype has a count of ten or more. This sequence joins TRBV18 and TRBJ2-7; 7 positions agree with TRBD1. The CDR3 is made up of 14 amino acids. After removal of 3 bases from V and 3 bases from J, the junction contained 5 bases not matched to a gene. Germline values: CDR1 KGHSH, CDR2 LQKENI. The CDR3 DNA reads TGTGCCAGCTCACCTACCGGGACAGTCTACGAGCAGTACTTC. Amino acid sequence: CASSPTGTVYEQYF.

The sample holds many counts of this clonotype. The chain has TRBV14 and TRBJ2-1, with D maybe TRBD2 (6 bases). The CDR3 extends over 15 amino acids. The germline V and J ends were trimmed by 0 bases and 8 bases, with 14 bases remaining between them. From germline, CDR1 is SGHDN and CDR2 FVKESK. CDR3 residues: CASSQDSGRRHEQFF. In DNA, the CDR3 is TGTGCCAGCAGCCAAGATTCCGGGAGACGACATGAGCAGTTCTTC.

The sample holds many counts of this clonotype. The chain joins TRBV5-5 to TRBJ1-2, with D unresolved. CDR1 and CDR2 (germline): SGHKS, YYEKEE (reference sequence). With 0 bases removed from V and 7 bases from J, the gap between germline ends came to 10 bases. This CDR3 contains 13 residues. The CDR3 loop reads CASSLATLIGYTF. The CDR3 bases are TGTGCCAGCAGCTTGGCGACCCTCATTGGCTACACCTTC.

The rearrangement joins TRBV9 to TRBJ2-1; D is undetermined. The CDR3 loop spans 14 amino acids. V dropped 0 bases and J dropped 3 bases, with 7 bases sitting between them. Germline CDR1 and CDR2: SGDLS and YYNGEE. CDR3 nucleotides: TGTGCCAGCAGCGTAGGGGCAGACTACAATGAGCAGTTCTTC. Translation gives CASSVGADYNEQFF.

This clonotype was seen at least ten times. The chain links TRBV30 to TRBJ1-1; a possible D gene is TRBD1 (6 bases). CDR1 and CDR2 (germline): GTSNPN, SVGIG (reference sequence). CDR3 length: 13 residues. The germline V and J ends were trimmed by 7 bases and 7 bases, with 19 bases remaining between them. The chain's CDR3 is CALSWGHSYEAFF. The CDR3 nucleotides read TGTGCCTTATCCTGGGGACACTCCTATGAAGCTTTCTTT.

This clonotype was picked up a small number of times. The chain joins TRBV4-1 to TRBJ1-2; D gene unclear. V dropped 3 bases and J dropped 4 bases, with 12 bases sitting between them. Germline values: CDR1 MGHRA, CDR2 YSYEKL. This CDR3 is 14 amino acids long. In nucleotides, the CDR3 is TGCGCCAGCAGCCAGTTTGGGCTCGGCTATGGCTACACCTTC. It encodes CASSQFGLGYGYTF.

This clonotype has a count of ten or more. This sequence joins TRBV2 and TRBJ2-7; TRBD1 matches at 7 bases. The trim removed 6 bases at V and 2 bases at J, leaving 10 bases unmatched. This CDR3 comprises 15 residues. The germline gives CDR1 SNHLY, CDR2 FYNNEI. The CDR3 spells CASRGGQELTYEQYF. CDR3 DNA: TGTGCCAGCAGGGGCGGACAGGAACTTACCTACGAGCAGTACTTC.

This clonotype was detected a few times. The V and J genes are TRBV7-9 and TRBJ2-1, with 12 bases that match TRBD2. Trimming at V came to 5 bases and at J to 2 bases, leaving 4 bases not matched to a gene. Germline-derived CDR1 and CDR2 are SEHNR and FQNEAQ (reference sequence). The CDR3 is 16 residues long. The CDR3 loop is CASSVLAGGPYNEQFF. The CDR3 DNA sequence: TGTGCCAGCAGCGTCCTAGCGGGAGGGCCCTACAATGAGCAGTTCTTC.

The CDR3 region is CASTLGGPQDTQYF. DNA for the CDR3: TGTGCCAGTACCCTCGGCGGGCCTCAGGATACGCAGTATTTT. The chain combines TRBV19 with TRBJ2-3, with D possibly TRBD2 on 5 matching bases. From germline, CDR1 is LNHDA and CDR2 SQIVND (reference sequence). V lost 7 bases and J lost 6, with 17 bases in between. The CDR3 extends over 14 amino acids.

In this sample, this clonotype turned up many times. The chain employs TRBV2 and TRBJ2-7; D is uncertain. V was shortened by 4 bases and J by 3 bases, with 4 bases between the two germline ends. CDR1 is SNHLY and CDR2 is FYNNEI in the germline V gene. There are 11 residues in the CDR3. Here the CDR3 DNA reads TGTGCCAGCAGTGGCCACTACGAGCAGTACTTC. The encoded protein is CASSGHYEQYF.

This clonotype was counted many times. The chain couples TRBV5-1 to TRBJ2-7, with D uncertain. CDR1 is SGHRS and CDR2 is YFSETQ in the germline V gene. The CDR3 extends over 13 amino acids. Trimming shortened V by 4 bases and J by 3 bases, and 11 bases separated the two germline ends. CDR3 sequence: CASSPARNYEQYF. CDR3 nucleotides: TGCGCCAGCAGCCCTGCTAGGAACTACGAGCAGTACTTC. Full variable domain (missing parts from reference TRBV5-1 and TRBJ2-7): KAGVTQTPRYLIKTRGQQVTLSCSPISGHRSVSWYQQTPGQGLQFLFEYFSETQRNKGNFPGRFSGRQFSNSRSEMNVSTLELGDSALYLCASSPARNYEQYFGPGTRLTVT.

This clonotype was seen a handful of times. This may be a read error, as it is one base from a much larger clone. The J gene is TRBJ1-2, the V gene TRBV2, with a tentative D call TRBD1 (5 bases). CDR3 length: 14 amino acids. Looked up from germline, CDR1 is SNHLY and CDR2 is FYNNEI. The CDR3 DNA is TGTGCCAACAGTGGCAATAGGGGCAACTATGGCTACACCTTC. Protein product: CANSGNRGNYGYTF.

In its sample, this clonotype was seen many times. The chain joins TRBV6-1 to TRBJ1-1, with a weak D call TRBD1 (5 bases). The germline CDR1 and CDR2 sequences are MNHNS and SASEGT. Trimming stripped 4 bases from V and 1 base from J, with 13 bases between. This CDR3 contains 15 residues. CDR3 region: CASSAKQVSNTEAFF. Written as DNA, the CDR3 is TGTGCCAGCAGTGCTAAACAGGTGTCGAACACTGAAGCTTTCTTT.